This entry concerns a single T cell receptor beta chain. These data are taken from a study of blood T cell repertoires in COVID-19. CDR1 and CDR2 (germline): SNHLY, FYNNEI. The CDR3 consists of 11 residues. Unmatched junction bases numbered 2, after V lost 11 bases and J lost 3 bases. Produced via immunoSEQ multiplex PCR; TCRdb's table is partial and in-frame only. This table holds fewer than 85,000 clones, around 91% found once. The sequenced sample was peripheral blood. The chain recombines TRBV2 with TRBJ2-3, with 7 bases identical to TRBD1. This sequence originates from a human donor in a cohort sampled during active COVID-19. The CDR3 DNA reads as TGTGCCTCACAGGGGACAGATACGCAGTATTTT. It codes for CASQGTDTQYF. Supplemented by reference TRBV2 and TRBJ2-3, the full variable domain reads EPEVTQTPSHQVTQMGQEVILRCVPISNHLYFYWYRQILGQKVEFLVSFYNNEISEKSEIFDDQFSVERPDGSNFTLKIRSTKLEDSAMYFCASQGTDTQYFGPGTRLTVL.